Sequencing of this TCR beta chain was carried out in a study of CXCR3 chemokines and chemotherapy response in bladder cancer. This clonotype was observed many times. The CDR3 has 15 residues. Germline CDR1 and CDR2: MNHEY and SMNVEV (reference sequence). Losses at the gene ends were 3 bases for V and 9 bases for J; bases not matched to a gene: 11. Each CDR3 protein gets one entry after TCRdb re-called the PCR reads with MiXCR. The profile shows 5,000 to 6,500 distinct CDR3 sequences, around 14% of them singletons. V usage is TRBV27 and J usage is TRBJ2-1; TRBD2 aligns across 7 bases. The sequence derives from a human donor with bladder cancer that responded to neoadjuvant chemotherapy. Sample acquisition took place from a patient whose treatment included neoadjuvant chemotherapy. The CDR3 protein is CASSFGGGGRGEQFF. The CDR3 DNA follows: TGTGCCAGCAGTTTTGGGGGGGGAGGAAGGGGTGAGCAGTTCTTC.